The 22 T cell receptor beta chains below come from one sample, sequenced in a study of cytomegalovirus exposure and HLA in healthy donors. Measured with immunoSEQ multiplex PCR; TCRdb has only the in-frame clones, and not every one. The table has fewer than 250,000 clones, about 87% seen once. The sequenced material came from PBMCs. Receptors originate from a man between 18 and 29 years old in good health and CMV-seronegative.

The chain carries TRBV6-6 and TRBJ1-5; 7 nucleotides align to TRBD1. The V and J ends lost 2 bases and 3 bases, in that order; junction bases with no gene match: 4. The CDR3 spans 15 residues. Germline loops: CDR1 MNHNY, CDR2 SVGAGI (reference sequence). For the CDR3, the DNA is TGTGCCAGCAGTTACATGGACAGGATCAATCAGCCCCAGCATTTT. It is translated as CASSYMDRINQPQHF.

V gene TRBV6-4 combines with J gene TRBJ2-2; tentative D call: TRBD2 (5 bases). Trimming pared 11 bases from V and 10 bases from J, leaving 29 bases between. In germline, CDR1 is MRHNA, CDR2 SNTAGT. The CDR3 extends over 16 amino acids. The CDR3 DNA follows: TGTGCCGTCTCCAATTGGACTCCCGTTACAACAGCGGAGCTGTTTTTT. The encoded protein is CAVSNWTPVTTAELFF.

This clone was seen a single time. This chain joins TRBV27 and TRBJ2-1, with TRBD2 matching over 14 bases. The CDR3 is 15 amino acids. From germline, CDR1 is MNHEY and CDR2 SMNVEV (reference sequence). V trimming: 7 bases; J trimming: 5 bases; junction bases outside the gene matches: 4. CDR3 sequence reads: CASTRLAGGDNEQFF. The CDR3, as DNA: TGTGCCAGCACCCGACTAGCGGGGGGGGACAATGAGCAGTTCTTC.

V and J are TRBV5-1 and TRBJ2-3, with D hard to call. The CDR3 covers 16 residues. Trimming removed 3 bases from V and 2 bases from J, with 16 bases in between. CDR1 SGHRS and CDR2 YFSETQ come from the germline V gene. The CDR3, as DNA: TGCGCCAGCAGCTCCTCAGGCAGCCTTACCACAGATACGCAGTATTTT. Its translation is CASSSSGSLTTDTQYF.

This sequence joins TRBV18 and TRBJ1-1, with a possible D match to TRBD1 (6 bases). The V gene lost 3 bases and the J gene lost 1 base, with 15 bases spanning the gap. From germline, CDR1 is KGHSH and CDR2 LQKENI. There are 16 residues in the CDR3. For the CDR3, the DNA is TGTGCCAGCTCACCTCTGACCCTACAGGGGAACACTGAAGCTTTCTTT. This translates into CASSPLTLQGNTEAFF.

The chain uses TRBV4-1 and TRBJ2-3; no firm D call. Trimming cost V 1 base and J 8 bases, with 13 bases left between them. The CDR3 runs to 14 residues. Germline CDR1 reads MGHRA; CDR2 reads YSYEKL. The CDR3 spells CASSQVLNSGTQYF. CDR3 DNA: TGCGCCAGCAGCCAAGTCCTTAACTCAGGTACGCAGTATTTT.

CDR3 DNA: TGTGCCAGCAGCTTGCCGGGACAGCTACAAGAGACCCAGTACTTC. It yields the protein CASSLPGQLQETQYF. This rearrangement joins TRBV7-4 to TRBJ2-5; TRBD1 matches 7 bases. The CDR3 has 15 residues. Trimming took 3 bases from V and 2 from J; bases not matched to a gene: 6. The germline CDR1 and CDR2 sequences are SGHVT and SQSDAQ. Complete variable domain (other parts from reference TRBV7-4 and TRBJ2-5): GAGVSQSPRYKVAKRGRDVALRCDSISGHVTLYWYRQTLGQGSEVLTYSQSDAQRDKSGRPSGRFSAERPERSVSTLKIQRTEQGDSAVYLCASSLPGQLQETQYFGPGTRLLVL.

This clone was recorded a few times. V usage is TRBV28 and J usage is TRBJ1-1, with D possibly being TRBD1 (5 bases). The CDR3 contains 14 residues. V was clipped by 2 bases and J by 3 bases, with 10 bases between them. Per the germline V gene, CDR1 is MDHEN and CDR2 is SYDVKM. CDR3 amino acids: CASSLLGGDTEAFF. In DNA, the CDR3 is TGTGCCAGCAGTTTACTCGGAGGGGACACTGAAGCTTTCTTT.

The chain combines TRBV28 with TRBJ2-7, with TRBD1 as a possible D gene (6 bases). The V gene lost 5 bases and the J gene lost 7 bases, with 15 bases spanning the gap. The germline V gene has CDR1 MDHEN and CDR2 SYDVKM. The CDR3 has 13 amino acids. In DNA form, the CDR3 reads TGTGCCAGCAGTCCGCTGGACAGCACGGAGCAGTACTTC. This codes for CASSPLDSTEQYF. The complete variable domain, with remaining parts taken from reference TRBV28 and TRBJ2-7, reads DVKVTQSSRYLVKRTGEKVFLECVQDMDHENMFWYRQDPGLGLRLIYFSYDVKMKEKGDIPEGYSVSREKKERFSLILESASTNQTSMYLCASSPLDSTEQYFGPGTRLTVT.

The chain joins TRBV30 to TRBJ1-1; D might be TRBD1 (5 bases). CDR3 size: 11 residues. Germline values: CDR1 GTSNPN, CDR2 SVGIG (reference sequence). V lost 2 bases and J lost 10, with 11 bases in between. The CDR3 DNA sequence: TGTGCCTGGAGTCGGACAATGGGAGCTTTCTTT. As protein: CAWSRTMGAFF.

The chain employs TRBV19 and TRBJ1-1, with D uncertain. Germline V lookup: CDR1 LNHDA, CDR2 SQIVND (reference sequence). Trimming stripped 7 bases from V and 3 bases from J, with 18 bases between. CDR3 size: 15 residues. CDR3 DNA sequence: TGTGCCAGTAATCCCGGGGATGTCCGGTACACTGAAGCTTTCTTT. Protein: CASNPGDVRYTEAFF.

The genes are TRBV7-2 and TRBJ2-7, with 12 nucleotides matching TRBD2. CDR1 is SGHTA and CDR2 is FQGNSA in the germline V gene. Trimming removed 0 bases from V and 3 bases from J; junction bases left unmatched: 0. The CDR3 contains 15 residues. The CDR3 region has the DNA TGTGCCAGCAGCTTAGCGACTAGCGGGGGCTACGAGCAGTACTTC. Its protein product is CASSLATSGGYEQYF.

This sequence joins TRBV28 and TRBJ1-6; no reliable D call. Between the trimmed V and J ends, which lost 8 bases and 4 bases, there was a span of 9 bases. This CDR3 region has 13 residues. CDR1 is MDHEN and CDR2 is SYDVKM in the germline V gene. The CDR3 sequence: CASRGSYNSPLHF. DNA for the CDR3: TGTGCCAGCCGGGGATCTTATAATTCACCCCTCCACTTT.

This clone has a single count. V gene TRBV4-1 combines with J gene TRBJ2-1; 8 positions agree with TRBD2. In germline, CDR1 is MGHRA, CDR2 YSYEKL. The ends lost 0 bases at V and 7 bases at J; junction bases unmatched: 5. This CDR3 is built from 15 residues. In DNA form, the CDR3 reads TGCGCCAGCAGCCAAGATATACTAGCGGTAAATGAGCAGTTCTTC. This translates into CASSQDILAVNEQFF.

The V gene is TRBV7-9, the J gene TRBJ2-3; 9 bases align to TRBD2. The CDR3 sequence is 16 residues long. The ends lost 3 bases at V and 1 base at J; junction bases unmatched: 5. CDR1 and CDR2 (germline): SEHNR, FQNEAQ (reference sequence). The CDR3 bases are TGTGCCAGCAGCTTCTTTATAGCGGGGGGCACAGATACGCAGTATTTT. Amino acid sequence: CASSFFIAGGTDTQYF.

The gene calls are TRBV20-1 and TRBJ2-1; D call uncertain. Trimming removed 5 bases from V and 10 bases from J, with 12 bases in between. The CDR3 consists of 11 residues. CDR1 and CDR2 from the germline V gene are DFQATT and SNEGSKA (reference sequence). CDR3 sequence: CSAPRLGEQFF. The CDR3 DNA follows: TGCAGTGCTCCGAGGCTTGGGGAGCAGTTCTTC.

The J gene is TRBJ1-5, the V gene TRBV27; D unresolved. CDR1 and CDR2 (germline): MNHEY, SMNVEV (reference sequence). The CDR3 length is 13 residues. V lost 4 bases, J lost 0 bases, and 4 bases lay in between. In DNA, the CDR3 is TGTGCCAGCAGTTACACTAGCAATCAGCCCCAGCATTTT. Translated, it gives CASSYTSNQPQHF.

The CDR3 region has the DNA TGTGCCAGCAGCTTAGCGCTGGGAGCGGACAATGAGCAGTTCTTC. Translated: CASSLALGADNEQFF. This chain connects TRBV7-6 to TRBJ2-1, with TRBD2 as a possible D gene (5 bases). The CDR3 length is 15 residues. V was shortened by 0 bases and J by 5 bases, with 11 bases between the two germline ends. Germline V gene lookup returns CDR1 SGHVS and CDR2 FNYEAQ.

The chain uses TRBV28 and TRBJ1-1, with unresolved D. CDR1 and CDR2 from the germline V gene are MDHEN and SYDVKM. The CDR3 is made up of 14 amino acids. Deletions cut 3 bases from V and 3 bases from J, with 11 bases between. Here the CDR3 DNA reads TGTGCCAGCAGTTTTCGGATGGAGCACACTGAAGCTTTCTTT. Protein: CASSFRMEHTEAFF.

The count of this clone is one. This rearrangement joins TRBV5-1 to TRBJ2-5; weak D call: TRBD2 (5 bases). Looked up from germline, CDR1 is SGHRS and CDR2 is YFSETQ. Trimming took 0 bases from V and 1 from J, leaving 13 bases between them. The CDR3 sequence is 16 residues long. The CDR3 bases are TGCGCCAGCAGCTTGGGACCCAGACTATTCCAAGAGACCCAGTACTTC. It translates to CASSLGPRLFQETQYF.

The chain combines TRBV4-1 with TRBJ2-3; tentative D call: TRBD2 (5 bases). Trimming removed 0 bases at V and 1 base at J, with 14 bases between. Looked up from germline, CDR1 is MGHRA and CDR2 is YSYEKL. CDR3 size: 17 residues. Here the CDR3 DNA reads TGCGCCAGCAGCCAAGATCGCCATCGGACTGGCACAGATACGCAGTATTTT. It translates to CASSQDRHRTGTDTQYF.

The chain has TRBV5-1 and TRBJ2-7, with TRBD2 matching over 8 bases. Germline CDR1 reads SGHRS; CDR2 reads YFSETQ. The CDR3 covers 16 residues. The trim removed 1 base at V and 3 bases at J, leaving 9 bases unmatched. CDR3 region: CASSLSPGSGNYEQYF. DNA of the CDR3: TGCGCCAGCAGCTTGTCCCCCGGTAGCGGGAACTACGAGCAGTACTTC.